This T cell receptor (beta chain) was recorded in a study of T cells in Graves' hyperthyroidism and ophthalmopathy (dated by TCRdb to the late 2010s). About the study as a whole: Peripheral blood was sampled at the time of initial diagnosis, prior to any treatment. Thyroid tissue and blood T-cell repertoires from roughly six Graves' hyperthyroidism patients were also compared in the study. The 95 to 100 discovery patients were randomly split 7:3 into training and test sets. TCR V-J signatures able to tell the groups apart were searched for in a discovery cohort of 100 patients, of whom fewer than 45 had Graves' ophthalmopathy and 55 to 65 had stable Graves' hyperthyroidism. Following sampling, methimazole starting at 30 mg daily was given to hyperthyroidism patients, and high-dose intravenous methylprednisolone was given to ophthalmopathy patients. The paper reports TCR Vbeta CDR3 sequencing of over 130 peripheral blood samples: around 45 ophthalmopathy, under 85 hyperthyroidism and approximately 17 progressor patients. An independent validation cohort of around 19 hyperthyroidism patients and 15 or so patients who later progressed to ophthalmopathy tested prospective prediction of ophthalmopathy.

This clonotype was picked up many times. No antigen is known for it. Per-nucleotide qualities are absent, and no much larger clonotype sits a single base away. A patient counted as having stable Graves' hyperthyroidism if no progression to ophthalmopathy occurred over 18 months of follow-up. Hyperthyroidism patients were newly diagnosed, with disease duration under 2 months, and aged 18 to 65 years. Patients with uncontrolled infections, other autoimmune diseases, pregnancy or lactation were excluded. Clinical symptoms, serum thyroxine and TRAb, thyroid ultrasound, and orbital computed tomography formed the basis for the diagnoses. Ficoll-Paque density gradient centrifugation was used to isolate PBMCs from approximately 11 ml of fresh peripheral blood. Total RNA was extracted with Trizol reagent, and quality was checked on an Agilent 2100 Bioanalyzer. Amplification of TCR beta CDR3 regions was carried out from RNA transcripts. A first-round RT-PCR of the TCR CDR3 used the HTBI primer set with the Qiagen OneStep RT-PCR kit. Libraries were constructed in a second round of multiplex PCR, after which size selection and purification were performed. Paired-end sequencing of the libraries was performed with 100 bp reads on an Illumina HiSeq2000. In the source study's methods: SOAPnuke was used to process the raw data, with reads discarded if the reads contained adapters or uncalled bases, had a mean Phred below 15, or lacked an exact constant-primer or identifier match. High-quality paired reads were merged using COPE v1.2.5, and each unique nucleotide sequence was defined as a clonotype. Clonotypes were aligned to IMGT TRBV, TRBD and TRBJ reference segments using MiTCR v1.1. The analysis was restricted to V-J combinations with a frequency above 0.0001, which together covered roughly 99% of the repertoires. A TCS score was defined as the ratio of F50 (clonal expansion) to E x V (chaos), with BLOSUM62-based TCRdist applied between CDR3 peptides within each V-J. Welch's t-statistics and random forest reduced around 510 V-J features to roughly 13, which were used in a naive Bayes classifier (R e1071). TCRdb reworked the public reads: Q25 trimming with fastp, MiXCR clone assembly, productive beta chains retained. Each entry is one CDR3 protein sequence, shown with its most common DNA and genes. The V and J calls and clone size come from TCRdb's table, not from the authors' own analysis. This sample has about 740,000 distinct CDR3 sequences in its table, and approximately 15% of those were observed once. The ten biggest clones cover roughly 10% of the sample.

Broad study findings and their caveats: Most expanded thyroid clonotypes (frequency above 0.001) were also detected in blood, suggesting blood repertoires may reflect thyroid immune responses. No statistical method was used to set the sample size in advance, and investigators knew the group allocation. In validation, progression to ophthalmopathy was predicted by the model with nearly 71% sensitivity and under 85% specificity, a median of roughly six months before onset. A 13 V-J signature model separated ophthalmopathy from stable hyperthyroidism, with over 85% sensitivity and roughly 82% specificity in cross-validation and 80%/75% in testing.

V was cut back by 0 bases and J by 0 bases, leaving a gap of 12 bases between them. CDR3 length: 16 amino acids, cysteine to phenylalanine. Only the CDR3 portion is preserved as DNA: 48 bases, with reading frame beginning at the first base. CDR1 SGHVS and CDR2 FNYEAQ are derived from the germline V gene. The sequence was obtained from a young woman with Graves' hyperthyroidism. This chain is built from TRBV7-6 and TRBJ2-7; there is no confident call for the D gene. Sequencing used blood. CDR3 protein: CASSLARAETSYEQYF. The sequenced DNA: TGTGCCAGCAGCTTAGCGCGCGCAGAAACCTCCTACGAGCAGTACTTC.